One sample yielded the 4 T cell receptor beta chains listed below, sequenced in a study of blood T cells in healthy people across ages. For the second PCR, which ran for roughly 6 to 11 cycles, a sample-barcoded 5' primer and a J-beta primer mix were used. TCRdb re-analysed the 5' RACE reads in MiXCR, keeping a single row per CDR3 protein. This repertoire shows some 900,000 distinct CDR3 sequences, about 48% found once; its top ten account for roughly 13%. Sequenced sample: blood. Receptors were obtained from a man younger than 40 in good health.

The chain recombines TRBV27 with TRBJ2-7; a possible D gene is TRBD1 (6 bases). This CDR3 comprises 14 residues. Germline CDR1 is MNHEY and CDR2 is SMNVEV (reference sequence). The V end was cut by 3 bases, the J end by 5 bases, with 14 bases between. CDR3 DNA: TGTGCCAGCAGTTTGAACAGGGCGGTTGACGAGCAGTACTTC. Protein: CASSLNRAVDEQYF.

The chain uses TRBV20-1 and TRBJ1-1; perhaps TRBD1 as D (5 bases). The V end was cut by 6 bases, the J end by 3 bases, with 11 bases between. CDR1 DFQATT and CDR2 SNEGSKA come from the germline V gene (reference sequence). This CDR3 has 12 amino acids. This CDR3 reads CSASGADTEAFF. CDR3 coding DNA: TGCAGTGCATCCGGGGCAGACACTGAAGCTTTCTTT.

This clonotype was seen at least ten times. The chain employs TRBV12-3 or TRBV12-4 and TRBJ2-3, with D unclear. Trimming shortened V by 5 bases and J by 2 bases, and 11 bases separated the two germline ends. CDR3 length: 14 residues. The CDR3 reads CASSISRLTDTQYF. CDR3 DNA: TGTGCCAGCAGTATATCAAGACTCACAGATACGCAGTATTTT.

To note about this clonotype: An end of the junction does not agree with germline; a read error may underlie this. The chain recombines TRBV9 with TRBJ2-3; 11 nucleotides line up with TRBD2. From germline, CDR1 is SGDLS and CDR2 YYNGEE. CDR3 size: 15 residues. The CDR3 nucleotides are TGTACCAGCAGCGTAGCGGGGGGGGCCATAGATACGCAGTATTTT. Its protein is CTSSVAGGAIDTQYF.